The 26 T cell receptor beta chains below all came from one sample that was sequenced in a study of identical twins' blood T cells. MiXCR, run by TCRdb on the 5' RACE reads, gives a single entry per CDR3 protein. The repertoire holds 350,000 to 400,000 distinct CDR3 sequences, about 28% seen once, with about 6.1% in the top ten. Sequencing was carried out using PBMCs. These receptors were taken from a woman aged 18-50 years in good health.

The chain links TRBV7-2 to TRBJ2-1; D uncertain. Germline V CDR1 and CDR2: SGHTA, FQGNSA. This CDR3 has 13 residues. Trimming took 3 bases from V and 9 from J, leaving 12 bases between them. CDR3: CASSFPNSGEQFF. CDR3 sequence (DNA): TGTGCCAGCAGCTTCCCGAACTCCGGTGAGCAGTTCTTC. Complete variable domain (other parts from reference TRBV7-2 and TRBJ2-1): GAGVSQSPSNKVTEKGKDVELRCDPISGHTALYWYRQSLGQGLEFLIYFQGNSAPDKSGLPSDRFSAERTGGSVSTLTIQRTQQEDSAVYLCASSFPNSGEQFFGPGTRLTVL.

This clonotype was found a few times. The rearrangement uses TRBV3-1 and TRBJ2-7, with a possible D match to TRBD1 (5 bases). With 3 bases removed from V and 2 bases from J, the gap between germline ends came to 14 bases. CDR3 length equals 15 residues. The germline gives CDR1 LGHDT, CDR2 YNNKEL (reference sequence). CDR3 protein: CASSQPLGHTYEQYF. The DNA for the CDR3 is TGTGCCAGCAGCCAGCCCCTAGGACACACCTACGAGCAGTACTTC.

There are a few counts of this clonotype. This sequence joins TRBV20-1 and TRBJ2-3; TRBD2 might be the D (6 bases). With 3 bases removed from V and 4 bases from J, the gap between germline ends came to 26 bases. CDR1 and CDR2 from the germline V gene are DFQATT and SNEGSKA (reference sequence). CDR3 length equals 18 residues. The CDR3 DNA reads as TGCAGTGCTAGCGGGGTCATGGGGGACTTAGTAGCGGCAGATACGCAGTATTTT. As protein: CSASGVMGDLVAADTQYF.

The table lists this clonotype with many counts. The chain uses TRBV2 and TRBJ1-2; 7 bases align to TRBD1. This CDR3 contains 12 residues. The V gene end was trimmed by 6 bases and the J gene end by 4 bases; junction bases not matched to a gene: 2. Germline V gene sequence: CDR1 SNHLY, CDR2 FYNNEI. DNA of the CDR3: TGTGCCAGCAGCGGGGACAGCTATGGCTACACCTTC. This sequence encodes CASSGDSYGYTF.

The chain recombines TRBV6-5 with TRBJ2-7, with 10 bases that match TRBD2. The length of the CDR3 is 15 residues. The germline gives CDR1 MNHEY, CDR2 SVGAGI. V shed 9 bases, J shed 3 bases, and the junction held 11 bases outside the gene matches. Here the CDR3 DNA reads TGTGCCAGTTCCGAACTAGCGGGAAGGAACTACGAGCAGTACTTC. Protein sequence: CASSELAGRNYEQYF.

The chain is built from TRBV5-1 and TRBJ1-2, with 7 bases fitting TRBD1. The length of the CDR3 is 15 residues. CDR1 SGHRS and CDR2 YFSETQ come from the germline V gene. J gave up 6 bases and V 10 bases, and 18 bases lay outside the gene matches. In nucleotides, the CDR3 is TGCGCCGGCCAGAAGGGTGACAGGGAAGTTCATGGCTACACCTTC. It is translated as CAGQKGDREVHGYTF.

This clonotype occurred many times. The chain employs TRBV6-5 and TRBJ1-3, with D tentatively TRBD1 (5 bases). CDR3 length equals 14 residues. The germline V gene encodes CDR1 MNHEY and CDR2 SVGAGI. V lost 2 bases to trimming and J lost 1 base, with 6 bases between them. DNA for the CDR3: TGTGCCAGCAGTTACGGGACTTCTGGAAACACCATATATTTT. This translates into CASSYGTSGNTIYF.

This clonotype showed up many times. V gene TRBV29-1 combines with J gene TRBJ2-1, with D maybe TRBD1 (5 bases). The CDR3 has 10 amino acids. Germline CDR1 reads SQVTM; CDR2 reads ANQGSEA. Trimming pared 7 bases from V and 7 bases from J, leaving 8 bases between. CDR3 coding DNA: TGCAGCGGCAGGGTGAATGAGCAGTTCTTC. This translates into CSGRVNEQFF.

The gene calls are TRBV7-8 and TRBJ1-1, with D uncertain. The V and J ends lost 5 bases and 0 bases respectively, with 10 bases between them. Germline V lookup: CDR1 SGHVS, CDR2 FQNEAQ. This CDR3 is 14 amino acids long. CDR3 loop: CASSMQWMNTEAFF. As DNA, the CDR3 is TGTGCCAGCAGCATGCAGTGGATGAACACTGAAGCTTTCTTT.

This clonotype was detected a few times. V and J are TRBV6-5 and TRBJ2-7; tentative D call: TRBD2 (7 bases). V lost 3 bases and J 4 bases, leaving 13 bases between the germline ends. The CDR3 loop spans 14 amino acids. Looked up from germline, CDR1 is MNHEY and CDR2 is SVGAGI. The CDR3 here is CASSYRRGRYEQYF. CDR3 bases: TGTGCCAGCAGTTATCGGCGGGGGCGGTACGAGCAGTACTTC.

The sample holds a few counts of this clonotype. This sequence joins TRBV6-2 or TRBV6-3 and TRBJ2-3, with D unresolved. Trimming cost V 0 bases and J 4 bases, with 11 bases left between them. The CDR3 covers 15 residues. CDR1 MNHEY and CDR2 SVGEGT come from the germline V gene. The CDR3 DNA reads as TGTGCCAGCAGTTACTCGTATTGGCCCGCAGATACGCAGTATTTT. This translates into CASSYSYWPADTQYF.

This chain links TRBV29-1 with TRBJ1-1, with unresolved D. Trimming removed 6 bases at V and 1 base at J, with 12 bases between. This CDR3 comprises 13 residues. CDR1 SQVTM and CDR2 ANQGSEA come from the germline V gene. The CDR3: CSVASGANTEAFF. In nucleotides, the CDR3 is TGCAGCGTAGCCAGTGGTGCGAACACTGAAGCTTTCTTT.

CDR3 residues: CATSEHGYTF. CDR3 nucleotide sequence: TGTGCCACCAGTGAGCACGGCTACACCTTC. The J gene is TRBJ1-2, the V gene TRBV24-1, with no clear D. Between the trimmed V and J ends, which lost 4 bases and 8 bases, there was a span of 4 bases. The CDR3 has 10 amino acids. Germline CDR1 and CDR2: KGHDR and SFDVKD.

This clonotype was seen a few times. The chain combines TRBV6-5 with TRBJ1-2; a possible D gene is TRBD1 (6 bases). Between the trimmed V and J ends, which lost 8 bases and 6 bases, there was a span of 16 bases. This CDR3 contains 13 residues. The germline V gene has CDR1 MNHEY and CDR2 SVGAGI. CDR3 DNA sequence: TGTGCCAGCTTCCGGGGCCCAGGGGATGGCTACACCTTC. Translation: CASFRGPGDGYTF.

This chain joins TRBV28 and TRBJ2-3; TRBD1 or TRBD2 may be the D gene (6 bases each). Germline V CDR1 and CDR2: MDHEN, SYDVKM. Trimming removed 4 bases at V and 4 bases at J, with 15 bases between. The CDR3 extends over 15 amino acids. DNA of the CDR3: TGTGCCAGCAGTTCCGTTAACGGGGGCCCAGATACGCAGTATTTT. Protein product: CASSSVNGGPDTQYF. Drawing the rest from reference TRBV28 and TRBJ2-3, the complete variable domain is DVKVTQSSRYLVKRTGEKVFLECVQDMDHENMFWYRQDPGLGLRLIYFSYDVKMKEKGDIPEGYSVSREKKERFSLILESASTNQTSMYLCASSSVNGGPDTQYFGPGTRLTVL.

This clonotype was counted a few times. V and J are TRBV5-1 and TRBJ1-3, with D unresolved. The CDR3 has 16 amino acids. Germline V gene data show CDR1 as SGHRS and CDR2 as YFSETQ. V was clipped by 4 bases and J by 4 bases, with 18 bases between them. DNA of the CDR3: TGCGCCAGCAGCGGTTCTTCACCGGAGGGAGGAAACACCATATATTTT. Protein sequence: CASSGSSPEGGNTIYF.

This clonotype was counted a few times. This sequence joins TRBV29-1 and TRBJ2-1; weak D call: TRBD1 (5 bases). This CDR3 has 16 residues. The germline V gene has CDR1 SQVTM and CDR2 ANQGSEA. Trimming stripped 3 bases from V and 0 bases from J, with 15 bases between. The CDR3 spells CSVDSLGRFSYNEQFF. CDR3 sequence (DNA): TGCAGCGTTGATTCTTTGGGGCGGTTCTCCTACAATGAGCAGTTCTTC.

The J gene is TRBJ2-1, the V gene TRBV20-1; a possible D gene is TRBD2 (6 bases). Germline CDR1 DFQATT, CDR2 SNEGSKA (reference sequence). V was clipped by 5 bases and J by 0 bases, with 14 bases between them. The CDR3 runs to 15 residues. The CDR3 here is CSAGGIGTSYNEQFF. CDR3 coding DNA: TGCAGTGCTGGAGGGATTGGAACCTCCTACAATGAGCAGTTCTTC.

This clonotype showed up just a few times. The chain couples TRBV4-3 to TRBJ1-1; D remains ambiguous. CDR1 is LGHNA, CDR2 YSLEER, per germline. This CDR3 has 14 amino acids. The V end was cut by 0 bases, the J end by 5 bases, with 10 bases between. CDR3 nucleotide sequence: TGCGCCAGCAGCCAAGATTCGACCCGTACTGAAGCTTTCTTT. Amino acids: CASSQDSTRTEAFF.

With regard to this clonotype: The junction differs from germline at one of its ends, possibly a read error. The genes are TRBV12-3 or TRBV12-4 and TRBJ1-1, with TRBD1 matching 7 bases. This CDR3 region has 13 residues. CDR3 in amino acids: CASSLGQGTVAFF. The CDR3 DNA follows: TGTGCCAGCAGTTTAGGACAGGGCACTGTAGCTTTCTTT.

CDR3 region: CSVEGQMNTEAFF. The CDR3 DNA reads as TGCAGCGTTGAGGGTCAGATGAACACTGAAGCTTTCTTT. The chain couples TRBV29-1 to TRBJ1-1; unclear D gene. Germline CDR1 SQVTM, CDR2 ANQGSEA. The V end lost 3 bases, the J end lost 0 bases, and 8 bases lay between the germline ends. This CDR3 is built from 13 residues. The whole variable domain, filled in from reference TRBV29-1 and TRBJ1-1, reads SAVISQKPSRDICQRGTSLTIQCQVDSQVTMMFWYRQQPGQSLTLIATANQGSEATYESGFVIDKFPISRPNLTFSTLTVSNMSPEDSSIYLCSVEGQMNTEAFFGQGTRLTVV.

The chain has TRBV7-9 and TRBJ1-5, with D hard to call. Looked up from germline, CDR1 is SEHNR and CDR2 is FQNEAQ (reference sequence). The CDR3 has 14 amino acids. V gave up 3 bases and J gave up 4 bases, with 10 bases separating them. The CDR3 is CASSLDIGNQPQHF. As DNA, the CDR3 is TGTGCCAGCAGCTTGGATATCGGGAATCAGCCCCAGCATTTT.

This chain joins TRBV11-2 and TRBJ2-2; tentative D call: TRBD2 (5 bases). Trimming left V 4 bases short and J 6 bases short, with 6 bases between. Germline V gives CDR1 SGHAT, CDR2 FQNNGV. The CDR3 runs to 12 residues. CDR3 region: CASSWRPGELFF. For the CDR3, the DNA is TGTGCCAGCAGCTGGAGGCCCGGGGAGCTGTTTTTT.

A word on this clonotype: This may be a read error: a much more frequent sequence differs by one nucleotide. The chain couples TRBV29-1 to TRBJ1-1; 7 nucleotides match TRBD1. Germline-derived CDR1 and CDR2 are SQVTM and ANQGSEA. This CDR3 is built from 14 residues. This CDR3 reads CNVTPGQRNTEAFF. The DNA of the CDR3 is TGCAACGTGACTCCGGGACAGCGGAACACTGAAGCTTTCTTT.

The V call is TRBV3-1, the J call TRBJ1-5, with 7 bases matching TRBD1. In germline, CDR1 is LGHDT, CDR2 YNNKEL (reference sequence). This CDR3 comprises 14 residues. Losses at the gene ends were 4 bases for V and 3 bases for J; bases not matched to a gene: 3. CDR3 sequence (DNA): TGTGCCAGCAGCCCCAGGGGGTACAATCAGCCCCAGCATTTT. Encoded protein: CASSPRGYNQPQHF.

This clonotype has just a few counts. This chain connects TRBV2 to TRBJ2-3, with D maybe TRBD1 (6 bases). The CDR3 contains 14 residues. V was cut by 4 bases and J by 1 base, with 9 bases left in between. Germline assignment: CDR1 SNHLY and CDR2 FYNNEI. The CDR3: CASSAEGGTDTQYF. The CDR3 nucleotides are TGTGCCAGCAGTGCAGAGGGGGGCACAGATACGCAGTATTTT.